A single sample gave rise to the 32 T cell receptor beta chains below, sequenced in a study of PD-1 blockade in classical Hodgkin lymphoma. Relapses following autologous stem cell transplantation were seen in all patients, with brentuximab vedotin exposure varying. Profiling relied on immunoSEQ multiplex PCR, and the TCRdb table lists in-frame clones only, not all of them. In the table there are roughly 11,000 clones, roughly 79% of which are singletons. The sample was peripheral blood mononuclear cells (PBMCs), taken before the second cycle of nivolumab. The receptors derive from a human donor with classical Hodgkin lymphoma.

The rearrangement links TRBV5-1 to TRBJ2-1; 9 nucleotides agree with TRBD2. The V and J ends lost 4 bases and 7 bases, in that order; junction bases with no gene match: 12. This CDR3 is built from 16 residues. Germline-derived CDR1 and CDR2 are SGHRS and YFSETQ. This chain's CDR3 is CASSPRAGGTGNEQFF. The CDR3 DNA is TGCGCCAGCAGCCCGAGAGCGGGAGGCACAGGGAATGAGCAGTTCTTC.

The V gene is TRBV19, the J gene TRBJ2-5; 9 nucleotides align to TRBD1. V lost 4 bases and J lost 4; bases outside the gene matches: 7. CDR3 length: 15 amino acids. Germline-derived CDR1 and CDR2 are LNHDA and SQIVND (reference sequence). DNA for the CDR3: TGTGCCAGTAGTACAAAGAGGGACAGGGTAGAGACCCAGTACTTC. Amino acid sequence: CASSTKRDRVETQYF.

The V gene is TRBV4-1, the J gene TRBJ2-7; D perhaps matches TRBD2 (7 bases). V dropped 2 bases and J dropped 5 bases, with 19 bases sitting between them. Germline V gene lookup returns CDR1 MGHRA and CDR2 YSYEKL. The CDR3 totals 16 residues. The CDR3 DNA reads as TGCGCCAGCAGCCAACTGCCTGGGGGGGCGCGCAACGAGCAGTACTTC. It translates to CASSQLPGGARNEQYF.

This clone appeared a single time. The chain has TRBV27 and TRBJ2-5; D may match TRBD1 or TRBD2 (5 bases each). Looked up from germline, CDR1 is MNHEY and CDR2 is SMNVEV (reference sequence). This CDR3 has 14 amino acids. Trimming took off 3 bases at V and 5 bases at J, with 13 bases between the two ends. The CDR3 spells CASSFRDGRETQYF. The CDR3 nucleotides are TGTGCCAGCAGTTTTAGGGACGGAAGGGAGACCCAGTACTTC.

The CDR3 region has the DNA TGTGCCAGCAGTCCCTTGACAGGGTCCTACGAGCAGTACTTC. It specifies CASSPLTGSYEQYF. The chain links TRBV27 to TRBJ2-7; 7 bases align to TRBD1. The CDR3 length is 14 residues. J was trimmed by 1 base and V by 5 bases; bases with no gene match: 5. CDR1 MNHEY and CDR2 SMNVEV come from the germline V gene (reference sequence).

The CDR3 loop reads CASSLISTSATYEQYF. Here the CDR3 DNA reads TGTGCCAGCAGTTTGATTTCTACGTCAGCAACCTACGAGCAGTACTTC. The genes are TRBV28 and TRBJ2-7; D is unresolved. Germline assignment: CDR1 MDHEN and CDR2 SYDVKM. Trimming took off 3 bases at V and 2 bases at J, with 17 bases between the two ends. This CDR3 has 16 residues.

The V gene is TRBV5-4, the J gene TRBJ1-2; no definite D call. The CDR3 length is 14 residues. Germline values: CDR1 SGHNT, CDR2 YYREEE (reference sequence). Trimming pared 4 bases from V and 2 bases from J, leaving 12 bases between. CDR3 sequence reads: CASSLGGKNYGYTF. CDR3 bases: TGTGCCAGCAGCCTTGGAGGGAAAAACTATGGCTACACCTTC.

The CDR3 region is CASSGGGTSYEQYF. CDR3 nucleotides: TGTGCCAGTAGTGGGGGGGGGACCTCCTACGAGCAGTACTTC. The chain has TRBV19 and TRBJ2-7; 7 positions agree with TRBD2. The V segment lost 5 bases and the J segment 0 bases; nucleotides outside the gene matches: 4. The CDR3 extends over 14 amino acids. Germline loops: CDR1 LNHDA, CDR2 SQIVND (reference sequence). Drawing the rest from reference TRBV19 and TRBJ2-7, the complete variable domain is DGGITQSPKYLFRKEGQNVTLSCEQNLNHDAMYWYRQDPGQGLRLIYYSQIVNDFQKGDIAEGYSVSREKKESFPLTVTSAQKNPTAFYLCASSGGGTSYEQYFGPGTRLTVT.

This clone came up a few times. This chain uses TRBV27 with TRBJ2-7; the match to TRBD1 covers 7 bases. Unmatched junction bases numbered 10, after V lost 3 bases and J lost 5 bases. Looked up from germline, CDR1 is MNHEY and CDR2 is SMNVEV (reference sequence). The CDR3 has 15 amino acids. The CDR3 sequence: CASSLLGTEGDEQYF. The CDR3 DNA is TGTGCCAGCAGTTTGCTCGGGACAGAGGGGGACGAGCAGTACTTC.

The chain uses TRBV11-1 and TRBJ2-7, with 9 nucleotides matching TRBD1. Germline V gene data show CDR1 as SGHAT and CDR2 as FQDESV (reference sequence). The J segment lost 6 bases and the V segment lost 5 bases, leaving 11 bases of the junction unmatched. CDR3 length: 15 residues. CDR3 bases: TGTGCCAGCAGCCCCCGACGGACAGGGGCGGGCGAGCAGTACTTC. This codes for CASSPRRTGAGEQYF.

The V and J genes are TRBV28 and TRBJ1-5; TRBD1 is a possible D gene (5 bases). The germline gives CDR1 MDHEN, CDR2 SYDVKM. The CDR3 is 17 amino acids. V lost 6 bases and J 7 bases, leaving 25 bases between the germline ends. In DNA, the CDR3 is TGTGCCAGCAGGGGGGAAGAGGGTCCCGAATGGGAGCAGCCCCAGCATTTT. It encodes CASRGEEGPEWEQPQHF.

The chain employs TRBV13 and TRBJ2-1, with D possibly TRBD1 on 5 matching bases. The germline CDR1 and CDR2 sequences are PRHDT and FYEKMQ (reference sequence). This CDR3 has 14 residues. V lost 5 bases, J lost 1 base, and 9 bases lay in between. CDR3 DNA: TGTGCCAGCAGCCACAGGCCTTCCTACAATGAGCAGTTCTTC. Residues: CASSHRPSYNEQFF.

The sample holds one count of this clone. The V call is TRBV5-1, the J call TRBJ1-2; D remains ambiguous. The V gene lost 0 bases and the J gene lost 6 bases, with 15 bases spanning the gap. The germline CDR1 and CDR2 sequences are SGHRS and YFSETQ. The CDR3 runs to 15 residues. The CDR3 reads CASSLDLTQINGYTF. The CDR3 nucleotides are TGCGCCAGCAGCTTGGACCTTACACAAATCAATGGCTACACCTTC.

V gene TRBV5-6 combines with J gene TRBJ2-3; D is uncertain. Germline V gene sequence: CDR1 SGHDT, CDR2 YYEEEE. This CDR3 has 12 amino acids. V shed 4 bases and J shed 2 bases, with 5 bases lying between them. CDR3 region: CASSLFTDTQYF. Here the CDR3 DNA reads TGTGCCAGCAGCCTATTCACAGATACGCAGTATTTT.

The count of this clone is one. This chain uses TRBV7-9 with TRBJ2-7; the D is unclear. V shed 7 bases and J shed 6 bases, with 16 bases lying between them. Germline CDR1 is SEHNR and CDR2 is FQNEAQ (reference sequence). The CDR3 is 13 amino acids. CDR3 protein: CASTLLDRSEQYF. The CDR3 bases are TGTGCCAGCACCCTCCTCGACCGTAGCGAGCAGTACTTC.

J is TRBJ1-2 and V is TRBV19; TRBD1 is a possible D gene (5 bases). CDR1 LNHDA and CDR2 SQIVND come from the germline V gene (reference sequence). Trimming took off 3 bases at V and 2 bases at J, with 10 bases between the two ends. This CDR3 spans 14 amino acids. CDR3 sequence: CASSIDSKNYGYTF. Here the CDR3 DNA reads TGTGCCAGTAGTATCGACAGTAAGAACTATGGCTACACCTTC.

The V and J genes are TRBV9 and TRBJ2-2; a weak D match, TRBD1 (5 bases). The CDR3 loop spans 15 amino acids. CDR1 is SGDLS, CDR2 YYNGEE, per germline. V lost 3 bases, J lost 0 bases, and 9 bases lay in between. CDR3 DNA sequence: TGTGCCAGCAGCGCGGACATTGCGAACACCGGGGAGCTGTTTTTT. Amino acid sequence: CASSADIANTGELFF.

The gene calls are TRBV7-6 and TRBJ2-3; perhaps TRBD2 as D (7 bases). The CDR3 sequence is 16 residues long. CDR1 is SGHVS and CDR2 is FNYEAQ in the germline V gene. Between the trimmed V and J ends, which lost 5 bases and 5 bases, there was a span of 20 bases. The CDR3 DNA is TGTGCCAGCAGCCAAAGGGGGGGGTCTACGGGAGATACGCAGTATTTT. Protein: CASSQRGGSTGDTQYF.

V gene TRBV7-2 combines with J gene TRBJ2-7; tentative D call: TRBD2 (5 bases). Germline V gene lookup returns CDR1 SGHTA and CDR2 FQGNSA. CDR3 length: 12 amino acids. Trimming cost V 5 bases and J 6 bases, with 11 bases left between them. This CDR3 reads CASSRTRAEQYF. In nucleotides, the CDR3 is TGTGCCAGCAGCCGTACTAGAGCCGAGCAGTACTTC.

V is TRBV5-5 and J is TRBJ2-3; 8 bases match TRBD2. CDR3 length: 15 residues. From germline, CDR1 is SGHKS and CDR2 YYEKEE (reference sequence). Trimming removed 4 bases from V and 2 bases from J; junction bases left unmatched: 6. CDR3: CASSPTSATTDTQYF. The CDR3 nucleotides are TGTGCCAGCAGCCCGACTAGCGCCACCACAGATACGCAGTATTTT.

The genes are TRBV18 and TRBJ2-5, with D unresolved. The CDR3 covers 14 residues. Trimming took 4 bases from V and 4 from J, leaving 13 bases between them. The germline V gene encodes CDR1 KGHSH and CDR2 LQKENI. The CDR3 region has the DNA TGTGCCAGCTCACGACCTCTAAGTGTAGAGACCCAGTACTTC. Amino acid sequence: CASSRPLSVETQYF. Filled out from reference TRBV18 and TRBJ2-5, the complete variable domain reads NAGVMQNPRHLVRRRGQEARLRCSPMKGHSHVYWYRQLPEEGLKFMVYLQKENIIDESGMPKERFSAEFPKEGPSILRIQQVVRGDSAAYFCASSRPLSVETQYFGPGTRLLVL.

This rearrangement joins TRBV27 to TRBJ2-5, with 7 bases lining up with TRBD1. Germline lookup yields CDR1 MNHEY and CDR2 SMNVEV (reference sequence). The V gene end was trimmed by 6 bases and the J gene end by 4 bases; junction bases not matched to a gene: 17. The CDR3 has 17 amino acids. The chain's CDR3 is CASSPLTGKAGRETQYF. CDR3 coding DNA: TGTGCCAGCAGCCCACTGACAGGGAAGGCGGGTCGAGAGACCCAGTACTTC.

The chain employs TRBV4-1 and TRBJ2-5; 8 nucleotides line up with TRBD2. CDR1 and CDR2 (germline): MGHRA, YSYEKL. V lost 3 bases and J lost 5; bases outside the gene matches: 5. The CDR3 has 14 amino acids. The CDR3 sequence is CASSHRGGRETQYF. CDR3 DNA sequence: TGCGCCAGCAGCCACCGGGGGGGCCGGGAGACCCAGTACTTC.

In its sample, this clone was seen a few times. The rearrangement uses TRBV27 and TRBJ2-3, with 13 bases aligning to TRBD2. The CDR3 loop spans 16 amino acids. V lost 5 bases, J lost 3 bases, and 5 bases stayed unmatched. Germline CDR1 is MNHEY and CDR2 is SMNVEV (reference sequence). CDR3 nucleotide sequence: TGTGCCAGCAGTCCCCGACTAGCGGGAGGTACAGATACGCAGTATTTT. This codes for CASSPRLAGGTDTQYF.

V is TRBV2 and J is TRBJ1-5, with D uncertain. Trimming pared 0 bases from V and 7 bases from J, leaving 10 bases between. CDR1 is SNHLY and CDR2 is FYNNEI in the germline V gene. The CDR3 length is 14 residues. DNA of the CDR3: TGTGCCAGCAGTGAAGCGCTGTCTAGCCAGCCCCAGCATTTT. Translation gives CASSEALSSQPQHF.

The chain links TRBV7-9 to TRBJ1-1; weak D call: TRBD1 (5 bases). CDR1 SEHNR and CDR2 FQNEAQ come from the germline V gene (reference sequence). V lost 3 bases to trimming and J lost 5 bases, with 10 bases between them. The CDR3 is made up of 13 amino acids. The CDR3 loop reads CASSFGRGTEAFF. As DNA, the CDR3 is TGTGCCAGCAGCTTTGGACGGGGGACTGAAGCTTTCTTT.

The chain joins TRBV6-5 to TRBJ1-5; D not resolved. V lost 2 bases and J 9 bases, leaving 8 bases between the germline ends. The V gene's germline CDR1 is MNHEY and CDR2 SVGAGI. This CDR3 spans 12 amino acids. CDR3 coding DNA: TGTGCCAGCAGTTACCCTCGGGGGCCCCAGCATTTT. Translation gives CASSYPRGPQHF.

This rearrangement joins TRBV5-1 to TRBJ2-5; the D gene is possibly TRBD2 (6 bases). V dropped 3 bases and J dropped 3 bases, with 9 bases sitting between them. The CDR3 extends over 13 amino acids. Per the germline V gene, CDR1 is SGHRS and CDR2 is YFSETQ. The CDR3 protein is CASSSTSKETQYF. The CDR3 nucleotides are TGCGCCAGCAGCTCGACTAGTAAAGAGACCCAGTACTTC.

The chain recombines TRBV5-4 with TRBJ2-5; TRBD2 is a possible D gene (6 bases). Germline CDR1 SGHNT, CDR2 YYREEE (reference sequence). V lost 2 bases to trimming and J lost 2 bases, with 16 bases between them. The CDR3 contains 16 residues. The CDR3 sequence: CASSFSVGGWQETQYF. DNA of the CDR3: TGTGCCAGCAGCTTCTCGGTGGGGGGTTGGCAAGAGACCCAGTACTTC.

The chain employs TRBV7-6 and TRBJ1-3; D possibly corresponds to TRBD1 (6 bases). Per germline, CDR1 SGHVS and CDR2 FNYEAQ. The length of the CDR3 is 16 residues. Trimming left V 5 bases short and J 4 bases short, with 18 bases between. This chain's CDR3 is CASSPTPGASGNTIYF. The CDR3 coding sequence is TGTGCCAGCAGCCCGACCCCGGGGGCGTCAGGAAACACCATATATTTT.

The J gene is TRBJ2-2, the V gene TRBV19; 12 nucleotides match TRBD2. Germline CDR1 is LNHDA and CDR2 is SQIVND (reference sequence). The junction had 15 bases not matched to a gene; V was cut back by 10 bases and J by 3 bases. The CDR3 contains 18 residues. The CDR3 sequence is CATRDVGLAGGDTGELFF. In DNA, the CDR3 is TGTGCCACGCGAGACGTCGGGCTAGCGGGAGGGGACACCGGGGAGCTGTTTTTT.

This clone has a single count. This may be a read error, as it is one base from a much larger clone. The chain uses TRBV11-2 and TRBJ1-1; D remains unclear. CDR3 length: 13 residues. Looked up from germline, CDR1 is SGHAT and CDR2 is FQNNGV. Trimming left V 5 bases short and J 12 bases short, with 19 bases between. The CDR3 bases are TGTGCCAGCAGCCCCCAGGCTTGGGTGATCCCTTTCTTT. It translates to CASSPQAWVIPFF.